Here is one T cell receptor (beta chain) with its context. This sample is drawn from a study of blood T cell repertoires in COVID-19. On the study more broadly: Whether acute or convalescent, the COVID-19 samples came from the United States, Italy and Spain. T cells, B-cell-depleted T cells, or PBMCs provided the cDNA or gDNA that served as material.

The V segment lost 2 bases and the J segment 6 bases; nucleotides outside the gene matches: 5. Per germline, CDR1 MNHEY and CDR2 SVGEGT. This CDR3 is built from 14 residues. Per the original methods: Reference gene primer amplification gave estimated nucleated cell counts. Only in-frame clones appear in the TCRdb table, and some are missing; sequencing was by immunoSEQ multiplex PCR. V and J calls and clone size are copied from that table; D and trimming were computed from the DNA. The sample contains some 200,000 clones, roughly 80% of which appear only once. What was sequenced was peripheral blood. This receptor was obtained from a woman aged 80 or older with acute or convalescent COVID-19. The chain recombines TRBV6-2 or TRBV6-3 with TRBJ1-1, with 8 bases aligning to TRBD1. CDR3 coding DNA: TGTGCCAGCAGTTACCAGGGGGCGCACGCTGAAGCTTTCTTT. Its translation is CASSYQGAHAEAFF.